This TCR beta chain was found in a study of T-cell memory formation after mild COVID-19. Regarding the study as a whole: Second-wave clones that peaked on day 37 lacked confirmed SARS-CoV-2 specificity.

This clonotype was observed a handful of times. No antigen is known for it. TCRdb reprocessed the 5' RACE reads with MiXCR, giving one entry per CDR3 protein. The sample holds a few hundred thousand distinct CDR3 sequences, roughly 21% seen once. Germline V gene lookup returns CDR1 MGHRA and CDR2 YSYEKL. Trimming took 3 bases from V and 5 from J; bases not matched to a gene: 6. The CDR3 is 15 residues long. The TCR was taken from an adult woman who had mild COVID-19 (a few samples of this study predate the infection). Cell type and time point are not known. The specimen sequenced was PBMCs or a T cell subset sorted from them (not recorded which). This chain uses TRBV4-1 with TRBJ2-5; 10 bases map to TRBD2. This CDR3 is CASSHPAGGGETQYF. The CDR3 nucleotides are TGCGCCAGCAGCCACCCAGCGGGAGGGGGGGAGACCCAGTACTTC.